This TCR beta chain is drawn from a study of molecular identifiers for immune sequencing clone quantification. The study, taken as a whole, reports: Highly expanded clones may be undercounted when identical TCR molecules share barcodes.

Naive CD8 T cells underwent sorting with the CD8+CD4-CCR7+CD45RA+ definition. Libraries of bulk TCR were made by previously described methods (with listed TCR primers). TCRdb processed the PCR reads anew with MiXCR; each CDR3 protein has one entry. This table has about 86,000 distinct CDR3 sequences, about 23% appearing once. V shed 4 bases and J shed 5 bases, with 15 bases lying between them. Germline CDR1 and CDR2: MNHNS and SASEGT. The length of the CDR3 is 15 residues. About this clonotype itself: Its specificity is unknown.

The origin of this receptor is a human donor in good health. Some libraries in this study had Jurkat cell RNA spiked in. The chain couples TRBV6-1 to TRBJ1-5, with a possible D match to TRBD1 (6 bases). Sequencing was carried out using naive CD8+ T cells from blood, with Jurkat cell RNA spiked in. Subset of the sample: FACS-sorted CD8+CD4-CCR7+CD45RA+ naive T cells. CDR3 residues: CASSAPRGVDQPQHF. CDR3 coding DNA: TGTGCCAGCAGTGCCCCCAGGGGTGTCGATCAGCCCCAGCATTTT.